The 16 T cell receptor beta chains presented below share a single source sample, sequenced in a study of cytomegalovirus exposure and HLA in healthy donors. The PCR employed 60 Vbeta primers together with 13 Jbeta primers. Only in-frame clones appear in the TCRdb table, and some are missing; sequencing was by immunoSEQ multiplex PCR. Among about 150,000 clones listed, approximately 70% were seen once. Input material: PBMCs. The source of these receptors is an older woman in good health and CMV-seronegative.

The chain carries TRBV7-2 and TRBJ2-5; a weak D match, TRBD1 (6 bases). V was shortened by 1 base and J by 2 bases, with 14 bases between the two germline ends. The CDR3 loop spans 16 amino acids. CDR1 SGHTA and CDR2 FQGNSA come from the germline V gene. CDR3 sequence reads: CASSLVRQGPQETQYF. The CDR3 nucleotides read TGTGCCAGCAGCTTAGTCAGGCAGGGGCCACAAGAGACCCAGTACTTC.

CDR3 amino acids: CSVEARLGRETQYF. The CDR3 nucleotides read TGCAGCGTTGAAGCGCGGCTAGGGAGGGAGACCCAGTACTTC. This sequence joins TRBV29-1 and TRBJ2-5; a weak D match, TRBD2 (6 bases). Trimming cost V 1 base and J 5 bases, with 14 bases left between them. The germline V gene encodes CDR1 SQVTM and CDR2 ANQGSEA. The CDR3 is made up of 14 amino acids.

The chain carries TRBV7-9 and TRBJ2-3, with TRBD2 identical over 10 bases. Germline V gene sequence: CDR1 SEHNR, CDR2 FQNEAQ (reference sequence). Trimming took 0 bases from V and 6 from J; bases not matched to a gene: 3. This CDR3 is built from 15 residues. CDR3 coding DNA: TGTGCCAGCAGCTTAGCCACTAGCGGGGCGGATACGCAGTATTTT. It codes for CASSLATSGADTQYF.

This clone appeared a single time. The J gene is TRBJ1-2, the V gene TRBV19, with D tentatively TRBD1 (5 bases). Germline assignment: CDR1 LNHDA and CDR2 SQIVND (reference sequence). This CDR3 is 13 amino acids long. V was cut by 9 bases and J by 7 bases, with 18 bases left in between. For the CDR3, the DNA is TGTGCCAGCAGGGATACCTCCCTCGGTGGCTACACCTTC. Amino acid sequence: CASRDTSLGGYTF.

This sequence joins TRBV19 and TRBJ2-1; D might be TRBD1 (5 bases). V was pared by 5 bases and J by 2 bases, with 16 bases between. The V gene's germline CDR1 is LNHDA and CDR2 SQIVND (reference sequence). The CDR3 consists of 16 residues. The DNA for the CDR3 is TGTGCCAGTAGTGGGGCGGAACAGGCTACCTACAATGAGCAGTTCTTC. This encodes CASSGAEQATYNEQFF.

Written as DNA, the CDR3 is TGTGCCAGCTCACCCGGGACTGTTAGCAATCAGCCCCAGCATTTT. Translation gives CASSPGTVSNQPQHF. The chain joins TRBV18 to TRBJ1-5; the D gene is possibly TRBD1 (5 bases). This CDR3 spans 15 amino acids. Germline CDR1 reads KGHSH; CDR2 reads LQKENI. Trimming left V 3 bases short and J 0 bases short, with 9 bases between.

The chain has TRBV19 and TRBJ1-2; tentative D call: TRBD1 (6 bases). The CDR3 covers 14 residues. Germline values: CDR1 LNHDA, CDR2 SQIVND (reference sequence). Trimming removed 4 bases from V and 4 bases from J, with 13 bases in between. The CDR3 protein is CASSTQGGPYGYTF. For the CDR3, the DNA is TGTGCCAGTAGTACCCAAGGGGGACCCTATGGCTACACCTTC.

The CDR3 here is CASSPGYQETQYF. The CDR3 region has the DNA TGTGCCAGCAGTCCAGGGTACCAAGAGACCCAGTACTTC. V gene TRBV7-2 combines with J gene TRBJ2-5; D possibly corresponds to TRBD1 (5 bases). The length of the CDR3 is 13 residues. V was cut by 6 bases and J by 0 bases, with 8 bases left in between. Germline values: CDR1 SGHTA, CDR2 FQGNSA.

The chain carries TRBV10-3 and TRBJ1-2; 9 nucleotides align to TRBD1. This CDR3 is built from 14 residues. Trimming at V came to 6 bases and at J to 2 bases, leaving 4 bases not matched to a gene. The germline V gene has CDR1 ENHRY and CDR2 SYGVKD. The CDR3 coding sequence is TGTGCCATCAGGATGACAGGGGGAAACTATGGCTACACCTTC. Its translation: CAIRMTGGNYGYTF.

The chain uses TRBV7-9 and TRBJ2-2; 14 bases align to TRBD2. In germline, CDR1 is SEHNR, CDR2 FQNEAQ (reference sequence). The CDR3 has 17 residues. With V trimmed by 5 bases and J by 3 bases, 5 bases remained unmatched. As DNA, the CDR3 is TGTGCCAGCAGCACGAGACTAGCGGGGGGGGACACCGGGGAGCTGTTTTTT. Its protein is CASSTRLAGGDTGELFF. Full variable domain (outside the CDR3, taken from reference TRBV7-9 and TRBJ2-2): DTGVSQNPRHKITKRGQNVTFRCDPISEHNRLYWYRQTLGQGPEFLTYFQNEAQLEKSRLLSDRFSAERPKGSFSTLEIQRTEQGDSAMYLCASSTRLAGGDTGELFFGEGSRLTVL.

This clone turned up a few times. The chain uses TRBV7-9 and TRBJ1-3; D remains unclear. Deletions cut 2 bases from V and 2 bases from J, with 10 bases between. This CDR3 has 15 amino acids. Germline V gives CDR1 SEHNR, CDR2 FQNEAQ (reference sequence). CDR3 in amino acids: CASSLLAVTGNTIYF. DNA of the CDR3: TGTGCCAGCAGCTTACTGGCAGTCACTGGAAACACCATATATTTT.

The chain recombines TRBV27 with TRBJ2-5; 10 bases line up with TRBD1. With 6 bases clipped from V and 1 base from J, the junction kept 11 bases outside the gene matches. Germline V gene data show CDR1 as MNHEY and CDR2 as SMNVEV (reference sequence). The CDR3 runs 17 residues. The chain's CDR3 is CASSRQGAHYSQETQYF. CDR3 nucleotides: TGTGCCAGCAGCAGACAGGGGGCGCATTACAGCCAAGAGACCCAGTACTTC.

This rearrangement joins TRBV7-2 to TRBJ2-5; TRBD2 agrees at 8 bases. Germline V gene lookup returns CDR1 SGHTA and CDR2 FQGNSA. V shed 5 bases and J 5 bases; nucleotides not matched to a gene: 7. The CDR3 consists of 14 residues. The CDR3 DNA sequence: TGTGCCAGCAGCCTTAGCGGGGACGGGGAGACCCAGTACTTC. It encodes CASSLSGDGETQYF.

In its sample, this clone was seen a few times. V is TRBV7-2 and J is TRBJ1-2; D call uncertain. V lost 8 bases, J lost 5 bases, and 6 bases lay in between. The germline gives CDR1 SGHTA, CDR2 FQGNSA. CDR3 length equals 10 residues. CDR3 amino acids: CASGRYGYTF. For the CDR3, the DNA is TGTGCCAGCGGTAGATATGGCTACACCTTC.

The chain couples TRBV19 to TRBJ1-1; possible D gene TRBD1, 6 bases. CDR1 and CDR2 from the germline V gene are LNHDA and SQIVND (reference sequence). The CDR3 is 11 amino acids. V was pared by 8 bases and J by 10 bases, with 14 bases between. Here the CDR3 reads CASGVTGIAFF. CDR3 DNA: TGTGCCAGTGGCGTAACAGGGATAGCTTTCTTT. Supplemented by reference TRBV19 and TRBJ1-1, the full variable domain reads DGGITQSPKYLFRKEGQNVTLSCEQNLNHDAMYWYRQDPGQGLRLIYYSQIVNDFQKGDIAEGYSVSREKKESFPLTVTSAQKNPTAFYLCASGVTGIAFFGQGTRLTVV.

This clone was seen once. The V gene is TRBV28, the J gene TRBJ2-3; a weak D match, TRBD2 (7 bases). CDR1 is MDHEN, CDR2 SYDVKM, per germline. The CDR3 length is 14 residues. The germline V and J ends were trimmed by 6 bases and 7 bases, with 17 bases remaining between them. CDR3: CASSHARGANTQYF. DNA for the CDR3: TGTGCCAGCAGCCATGCCCGGGGGGCAAATACGCAGTATTTT. Filled out from reference TRBV28 and TRBJ2-3, the complete variable domain reads DVKVTQSSRYLVKRTGEKVFLECVQDMDHENMFWYRQDPGLGLRLIYFSYDVKMKEKGDIPEGYSVSREKKERFSLILESASTNQTSMYLCASSHARGANTQYFGPGTRLTVL.